This entry lists 5 T cell receptor beta chains sequenced from one sample in a study of T cells in Graves' hyperthyroidism and ophthalmopathy. Amplified TCR beta CDR3 regions derived from RNA transcripts. The HTBI primer set drove a first-round RT-PCR of the TCR CDR3. TCRdb analysed the multiplex PCR reads with MiXCR anew, one entry per CDR3 protein. Altogether about 520,000 distinct CDR3 sequences are present, 20% to 25% being singletons, with the ten largest covering about 26%. Specimen: blood. Every receptor here comes from a young man with Graves' hyperthyroidism.

This clonotype has a handful of counts. A much larger clonotype is one base distant, so this may be a read error. The V and J genes are TRBV30 and TRBJ2-5; D ambiguous. V was trimmed by 0 bases and J by 4 bases, leaving 6 bases between them. The CDR3 covers 12 residues. CDR1 and CDR2 from the germline V gene are GTSNPN and SVGIG (reference sequence). The DNA of the CDR3 is TGTGCCTGGAGTGTACCCTCAGAGACCCAGTACTTC. Translated, it gives CAWSVPSETQYF.

A few counts support this clonotype. A clone one base away is much larger, so this may be a read error. The chain employs TRBV6-5 and TRBJ2-7; no reliable D call. The CDR3 is made up of 13 amino acids. Per the germline V gene, CDR1 is MNHEY and CDR2 is SVGAGI. The DNA for the CDR3 is TGTGCCAGCAGTTCCGAAGCAGATTACGGGCAGTACTTC. It is translated as CASSSEADYGQYF.

This clonotype has at least ten counts. The gene calls are TRBV2 and TRBJ1-1, with D uncertain. Germline loops: CDR1 SNHLY, CDR2 FYNNEI. This CDR3 spans 14 amino acids. Trimming pared 6 bases from V and 8 bases from J, leaving 19 bases between. The CDR3, as DNA: TGTGCCAGCAGCGACCCGACATCGAATCGAGAAGCTTTCTTT. Protein: CASSDPTSNREAFF.

This sequence joins TRBV12-3 or TRBV12-4 and TRBJ2-7; 10 nucleotides agree with TRBD1. The CDR3 sequence is 14 residues long. V lost 6 bases, J lost 6 bases, and 8 bases stayed unmatched. CDR3 DNA: TGTGCCAGCAGGACAGGGGGCGGAGGGTCCGAGCAGTACTTC. Its protein is CASRTGGGGSEQYF.

A few counts support this clonotype. J is TRBJ1-1 and V is TRBV15, with a tentative D call TRBD1 (6 bases). V lost 0 bases and J 6 bases, leaving 23 bases between the germline ends. The length of the CDR3 is 18 residues. Germline loops: CDR1 LNHNV, CDR2 YYDKDF (reference sequence). This chain's CDR3 is CATSRDGRRGRPRAEAFF. The CDR3 nucleotides are TGTGCCACCAGCAGAGATGGGAGGCGGGGGCGACCTCGCGCTGAAGCTTTCTTT.